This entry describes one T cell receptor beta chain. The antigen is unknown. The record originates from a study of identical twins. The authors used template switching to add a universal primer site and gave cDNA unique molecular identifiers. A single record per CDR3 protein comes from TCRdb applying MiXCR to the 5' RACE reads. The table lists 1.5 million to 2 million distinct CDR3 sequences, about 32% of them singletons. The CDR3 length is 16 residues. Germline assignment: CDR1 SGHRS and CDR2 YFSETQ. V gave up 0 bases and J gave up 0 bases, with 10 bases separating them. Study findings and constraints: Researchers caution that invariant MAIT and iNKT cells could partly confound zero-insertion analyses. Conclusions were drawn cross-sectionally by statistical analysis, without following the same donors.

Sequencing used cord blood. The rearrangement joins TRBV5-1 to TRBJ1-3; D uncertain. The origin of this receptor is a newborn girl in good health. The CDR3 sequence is CASSLGPARSGNTIYF. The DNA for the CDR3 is TGCGCCAGCAGCTTGGGGCCGGCTCGCTCTGGAAACACCATATATTTT.